The TCR beta chain described here comes from a study of molecular identifiers for immune sequencing clone quantification. The study, taken as a whole, reports: In naive cells, under 1% of molecules belonged to clones above 20 RNA copies, against over 99% in effector cells.

TCRdb independently ran MiXCR on the PCR reads; one entry per CDR3 protein. Among more than 450,000 distinct CDR3 sequences listed, around 23% were seen once. A note on this clonotype: Antigen unknown. The junction differs from germline at one of its ends, possibly a read error.

The CDR3 has 14 residues. CDR1 SSHAT and CDR2 FNYEAQ come from the germline V gene (reference sequence). This TCR was recovered from a human donor in good health. Some libraries in this study had Jurkat cell RNA spiked in. Sequencing input: naive CD8+ T cells from blood, with Jurkat cell RNA spiked in. Stated subset: FACS-sorted CD8+CD4-CCR7+CD45RA+ naive T cells. The chain combines TRBV7-7 with TRBJ2-5, with no clear D. CDR3 in amino acids: CASSSTLDQDTQYF. CDR3 coding DNA: TGTGCCAGCAGCTCTACGTTAGACCAAGACACCCAGTACTTC.